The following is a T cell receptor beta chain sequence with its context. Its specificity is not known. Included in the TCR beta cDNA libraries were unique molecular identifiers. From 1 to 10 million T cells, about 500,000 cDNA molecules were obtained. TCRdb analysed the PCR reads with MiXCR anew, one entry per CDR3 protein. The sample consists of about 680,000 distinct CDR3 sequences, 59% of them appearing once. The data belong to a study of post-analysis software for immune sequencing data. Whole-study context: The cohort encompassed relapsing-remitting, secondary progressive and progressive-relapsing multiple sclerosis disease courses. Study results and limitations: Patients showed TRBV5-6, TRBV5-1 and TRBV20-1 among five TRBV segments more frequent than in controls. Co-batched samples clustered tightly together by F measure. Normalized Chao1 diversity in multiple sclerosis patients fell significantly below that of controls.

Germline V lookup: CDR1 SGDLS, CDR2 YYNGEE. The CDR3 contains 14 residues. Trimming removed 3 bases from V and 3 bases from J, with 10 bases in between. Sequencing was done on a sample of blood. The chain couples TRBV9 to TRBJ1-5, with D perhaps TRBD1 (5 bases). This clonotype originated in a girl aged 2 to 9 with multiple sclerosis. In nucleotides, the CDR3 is TGTGCCAGCAGCGCGGGACCGATCAATCAGCCCCAGCATTTT. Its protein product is CASSAGPINQPQHF.